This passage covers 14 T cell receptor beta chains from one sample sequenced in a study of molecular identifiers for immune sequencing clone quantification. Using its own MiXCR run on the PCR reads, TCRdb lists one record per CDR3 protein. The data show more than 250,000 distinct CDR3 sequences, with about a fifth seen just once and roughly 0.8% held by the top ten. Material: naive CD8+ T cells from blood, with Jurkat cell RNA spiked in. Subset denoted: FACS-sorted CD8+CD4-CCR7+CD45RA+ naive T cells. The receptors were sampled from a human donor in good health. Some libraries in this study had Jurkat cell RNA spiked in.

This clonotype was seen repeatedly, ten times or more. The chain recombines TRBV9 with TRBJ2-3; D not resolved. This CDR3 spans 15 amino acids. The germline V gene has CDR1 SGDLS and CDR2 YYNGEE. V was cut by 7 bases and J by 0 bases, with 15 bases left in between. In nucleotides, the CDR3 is TGTGCCAGCGAGCGAGGAGCCTCCAGCACAGATACGCAGTATTTT. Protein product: CASERGASSTDTQYF. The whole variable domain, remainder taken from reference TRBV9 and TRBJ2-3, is DSGVTQTPKHLITATGQRVTLRCSPRSGDLSVYWYQQSLDQGLQFLIQYYNGEERAKGNILERFSAQQFPDLHSELNLSSLELGDSALYFCASERGASSTDTQYFGPGTRLTVL.

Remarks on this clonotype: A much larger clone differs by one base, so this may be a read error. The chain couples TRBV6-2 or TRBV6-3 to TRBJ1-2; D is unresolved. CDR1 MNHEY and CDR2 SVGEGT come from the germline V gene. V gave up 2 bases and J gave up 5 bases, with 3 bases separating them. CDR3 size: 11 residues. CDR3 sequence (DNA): TGTGCCAGCAGTTACGCTTATGGCTACACCTTC. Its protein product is CASSYAYGYTF.

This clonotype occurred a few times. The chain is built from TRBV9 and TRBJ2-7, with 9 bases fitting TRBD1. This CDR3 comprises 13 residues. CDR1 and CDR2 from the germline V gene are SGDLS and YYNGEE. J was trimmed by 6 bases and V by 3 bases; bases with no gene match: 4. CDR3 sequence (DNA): TGTGCCAGCAGCGCCGGGACAGGGCGCGAGCAGTACTTC. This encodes CASSAGTGREQYF. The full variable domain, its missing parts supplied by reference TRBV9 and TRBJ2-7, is DSGVTQTPKHLITATGQRVTLRCSPRSGDLSVYWYQQSLDQGLQFLIQYYNGEERAKGNILERFSAQQFPDLHSELNLSSLELGDSALYFCASSAGTGREQYFGPGTRLTVT.

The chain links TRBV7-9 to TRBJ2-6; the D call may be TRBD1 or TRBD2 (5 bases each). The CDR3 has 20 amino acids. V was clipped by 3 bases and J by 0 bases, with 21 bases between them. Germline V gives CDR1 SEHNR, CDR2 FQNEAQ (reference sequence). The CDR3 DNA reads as TGTGCCAGCAGCTTCATCCGGGACGTAGGAAACGGCTCTGGGGCCAACGTCCTGACTTTC. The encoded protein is CASSFIRDVGNGSGANVLTF.

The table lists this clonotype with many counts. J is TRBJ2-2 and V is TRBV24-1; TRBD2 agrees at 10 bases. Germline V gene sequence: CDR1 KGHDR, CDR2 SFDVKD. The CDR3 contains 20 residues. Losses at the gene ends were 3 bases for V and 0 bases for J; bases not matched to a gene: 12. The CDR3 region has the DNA TGTGCCACCAGTGATGGCGGTCTAGCGGGGGATACTACGAACACCGGGGAGCTGTTTTTT. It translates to CATSDGGLAGDTTNTGELFF.

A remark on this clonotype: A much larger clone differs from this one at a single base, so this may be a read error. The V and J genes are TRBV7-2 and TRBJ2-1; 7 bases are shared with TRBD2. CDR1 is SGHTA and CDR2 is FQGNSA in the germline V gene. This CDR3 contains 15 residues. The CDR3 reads CASSSTSYSHNEQFF. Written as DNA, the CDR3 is TGTGCCAGCAGCTCGACTAGCTACTCCCACAATGAGCAGTTCTTC.

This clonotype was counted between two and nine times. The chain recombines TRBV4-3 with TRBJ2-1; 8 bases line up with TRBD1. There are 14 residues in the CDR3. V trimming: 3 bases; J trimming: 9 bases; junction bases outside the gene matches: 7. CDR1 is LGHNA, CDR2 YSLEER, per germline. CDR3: CASSHWGDRSEQFF. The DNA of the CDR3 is TGCGCCAGCAGCCACTGGGGGGACAGGAGTGAGCAGTTCTTC.

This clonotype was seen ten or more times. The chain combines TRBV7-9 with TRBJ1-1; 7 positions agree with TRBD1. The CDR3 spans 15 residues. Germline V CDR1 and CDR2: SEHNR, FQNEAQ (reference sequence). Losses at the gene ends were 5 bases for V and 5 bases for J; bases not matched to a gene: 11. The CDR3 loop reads CASSRFATGNTEAFF. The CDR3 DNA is TGTGCCAGCAGCCGTTTCGCGACAGGGAATACTGAAGCTTTCTTT.

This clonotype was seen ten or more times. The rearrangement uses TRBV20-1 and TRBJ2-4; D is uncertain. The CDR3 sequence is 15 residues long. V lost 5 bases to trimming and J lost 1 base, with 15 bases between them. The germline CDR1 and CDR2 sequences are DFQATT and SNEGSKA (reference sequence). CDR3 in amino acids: CSAYQFGEAKNIQYF. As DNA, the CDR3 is TGCAGTGCTTACCAGTTTGGCGAGGCCAAAAACATTCAGTACTTC.

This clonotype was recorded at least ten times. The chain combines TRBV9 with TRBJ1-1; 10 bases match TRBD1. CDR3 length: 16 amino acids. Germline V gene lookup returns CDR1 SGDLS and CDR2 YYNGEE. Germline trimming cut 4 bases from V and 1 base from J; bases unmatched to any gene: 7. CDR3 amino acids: CASSLDRGLENTEAFF. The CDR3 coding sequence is TGTGCCAGCAGCTTAGACAGGGGGCTCGAGAACACTGAAGCTTTCTTT.

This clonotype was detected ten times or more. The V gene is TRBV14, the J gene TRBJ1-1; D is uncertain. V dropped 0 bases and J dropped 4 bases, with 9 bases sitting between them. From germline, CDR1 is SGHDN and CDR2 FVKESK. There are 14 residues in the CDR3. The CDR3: CASSQESRRTEAFF. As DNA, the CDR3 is TGTGCCAGCAGCCAAGAATCTAGGCGCACTGAAGCTTTCTTT.

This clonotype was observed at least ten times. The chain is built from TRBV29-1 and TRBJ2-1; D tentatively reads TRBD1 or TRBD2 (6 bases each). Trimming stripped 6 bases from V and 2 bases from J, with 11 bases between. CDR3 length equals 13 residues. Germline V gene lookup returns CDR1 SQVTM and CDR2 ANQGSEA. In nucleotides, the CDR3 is TGCAGCGTCCGCGGGGACACCTACAATGAGCAGTTCTTC. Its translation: CSVRGDTYNEQFF.

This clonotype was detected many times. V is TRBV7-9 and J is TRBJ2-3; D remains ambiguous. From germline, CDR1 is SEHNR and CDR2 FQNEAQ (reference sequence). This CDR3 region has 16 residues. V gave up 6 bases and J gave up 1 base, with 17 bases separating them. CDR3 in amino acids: CASSSRVVLGTDTQYF. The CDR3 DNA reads TGTGCCAGCAGTTCTCGGGTAGTTTTGGGCACAGATACGCAGTATTTT.

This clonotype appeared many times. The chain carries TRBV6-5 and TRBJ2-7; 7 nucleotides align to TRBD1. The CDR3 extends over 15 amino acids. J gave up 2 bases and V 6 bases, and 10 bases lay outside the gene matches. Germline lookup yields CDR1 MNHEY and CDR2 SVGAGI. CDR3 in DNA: TGTGCCAGCAGGGATAACAGGGGACCGACCTACGAGCAGTACTTC. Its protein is CASRDNRGPTYEQYF.